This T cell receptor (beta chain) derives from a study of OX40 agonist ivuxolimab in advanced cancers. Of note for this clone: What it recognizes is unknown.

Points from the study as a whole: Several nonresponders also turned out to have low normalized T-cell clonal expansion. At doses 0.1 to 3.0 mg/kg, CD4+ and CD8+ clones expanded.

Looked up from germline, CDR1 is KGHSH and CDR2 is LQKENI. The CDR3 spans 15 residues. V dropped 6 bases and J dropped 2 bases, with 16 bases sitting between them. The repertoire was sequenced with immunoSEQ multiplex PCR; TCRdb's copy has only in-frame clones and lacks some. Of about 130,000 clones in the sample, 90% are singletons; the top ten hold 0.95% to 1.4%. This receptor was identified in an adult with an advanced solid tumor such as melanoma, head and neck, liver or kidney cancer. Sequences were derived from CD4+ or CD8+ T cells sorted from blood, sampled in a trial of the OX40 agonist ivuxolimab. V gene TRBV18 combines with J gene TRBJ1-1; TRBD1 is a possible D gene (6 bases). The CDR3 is CASSPSGQSNTEAFF. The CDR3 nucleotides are TGTGCCAGCTCGCCTTCAGGACAGTCAAACACTGAAGCTTTCTTT.